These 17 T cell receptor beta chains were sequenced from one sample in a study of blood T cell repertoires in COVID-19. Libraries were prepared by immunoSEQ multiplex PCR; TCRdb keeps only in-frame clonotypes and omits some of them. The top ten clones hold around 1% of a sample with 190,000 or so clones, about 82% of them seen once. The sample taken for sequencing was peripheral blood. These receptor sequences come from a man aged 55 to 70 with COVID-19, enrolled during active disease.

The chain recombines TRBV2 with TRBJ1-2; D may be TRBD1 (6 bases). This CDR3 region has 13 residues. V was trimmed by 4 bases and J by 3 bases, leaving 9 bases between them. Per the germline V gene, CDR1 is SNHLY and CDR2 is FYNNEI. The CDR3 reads CASSADRYYGYTF. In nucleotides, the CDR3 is TGTGCCAGCAGTGCGGACAGATACTATGGCTACACCTTC.

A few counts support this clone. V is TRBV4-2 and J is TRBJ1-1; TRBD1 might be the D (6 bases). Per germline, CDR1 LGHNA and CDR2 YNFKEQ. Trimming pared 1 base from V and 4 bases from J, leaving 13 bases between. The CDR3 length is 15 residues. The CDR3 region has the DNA TGTGCCAGCAGCCAAGTCGGGGGAGGGGGCACTGAAGCTTTCTTT. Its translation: CASSQVGGGGTEAFF.

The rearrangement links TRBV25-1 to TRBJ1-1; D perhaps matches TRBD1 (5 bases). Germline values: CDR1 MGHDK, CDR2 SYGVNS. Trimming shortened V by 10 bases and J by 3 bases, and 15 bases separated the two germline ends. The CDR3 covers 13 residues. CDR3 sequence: CATPGLRYTEAFF. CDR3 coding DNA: TGTGCCACCCCGGGACTCAGGTACACTGAAGCTTTCTTT.

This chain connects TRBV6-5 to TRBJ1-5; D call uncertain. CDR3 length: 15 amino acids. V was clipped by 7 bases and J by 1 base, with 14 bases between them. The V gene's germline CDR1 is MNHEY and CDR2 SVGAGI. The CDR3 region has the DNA TGTGCCAGCACCCTAGAGAGGGAAAGCAATCAGCCCCAGCATTTT. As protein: CASTLERESNQPQHF.

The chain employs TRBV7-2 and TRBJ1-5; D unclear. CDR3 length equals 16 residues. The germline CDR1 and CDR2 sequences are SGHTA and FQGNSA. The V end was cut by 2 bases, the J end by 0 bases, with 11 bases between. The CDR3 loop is CASSLSGTYSNQPQHF. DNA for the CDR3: TGTGCCAGCAGCTTAAGCGGAACTTATAGCAATCAGCCCCAGCATTTT.

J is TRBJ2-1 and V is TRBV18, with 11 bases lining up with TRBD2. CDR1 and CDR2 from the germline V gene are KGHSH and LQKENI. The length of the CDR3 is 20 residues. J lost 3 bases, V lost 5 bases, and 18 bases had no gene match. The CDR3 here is CASSSPVAGGAVRVYNEQFF. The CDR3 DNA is TGTGCCAGCTCATCCCCGGTAGCGGGAGGGGCCGTTAGGGTCTACAATGAGCAGTTCTTC.

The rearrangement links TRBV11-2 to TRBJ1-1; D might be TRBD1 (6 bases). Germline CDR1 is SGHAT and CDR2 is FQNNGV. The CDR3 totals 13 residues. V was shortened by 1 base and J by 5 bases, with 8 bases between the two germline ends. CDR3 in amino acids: CASSLAGETEAFF. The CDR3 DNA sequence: TGTGCCAGCAGCTTAGCAGGGGAGACTGAAGCTTTCTTT. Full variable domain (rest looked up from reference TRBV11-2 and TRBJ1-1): EAGVAQSPRYKIIEKRQSVAFWCNPISGHATLYWYQQILGQGPKLLIQFQNNGVVDDSQLPKDRFSAERLKGVDSTLKIQPAKLEDSAVYLCASSLAGETEAFFGQGTRLTVV.

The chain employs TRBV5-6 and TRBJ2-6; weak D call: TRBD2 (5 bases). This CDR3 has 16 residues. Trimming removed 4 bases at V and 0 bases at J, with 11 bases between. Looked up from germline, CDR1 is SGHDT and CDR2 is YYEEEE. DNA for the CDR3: TGTGCCAGCAGCCCGTGGAGCGGCTCTGGGGCCAACGTCCTGACTTTC. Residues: CASSPWSGSGANVLTF.

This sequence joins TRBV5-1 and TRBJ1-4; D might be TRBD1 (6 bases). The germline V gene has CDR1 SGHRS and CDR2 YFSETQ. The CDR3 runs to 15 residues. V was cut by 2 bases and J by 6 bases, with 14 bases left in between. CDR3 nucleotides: TGCGCCAGCAGCTTAGCAGCACAGGGAGATGAAAAACTGTTTTTT. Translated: CASSLAAQGDEKLFF.

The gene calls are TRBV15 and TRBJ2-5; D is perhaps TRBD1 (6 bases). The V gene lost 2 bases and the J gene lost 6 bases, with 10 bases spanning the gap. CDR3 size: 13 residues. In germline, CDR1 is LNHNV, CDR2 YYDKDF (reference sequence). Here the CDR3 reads CATSRQGMKTQYF. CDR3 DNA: TGTGCCACCAGCAGACAGGGGATGAAGACCCAGTACTTC.

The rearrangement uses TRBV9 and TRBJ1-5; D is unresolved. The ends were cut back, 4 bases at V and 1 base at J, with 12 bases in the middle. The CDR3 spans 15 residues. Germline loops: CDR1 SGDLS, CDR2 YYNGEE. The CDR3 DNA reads TGTGCCAGCAGCCCCGCTGGTGAGAGCAATCAGCCCCAGCATTTT. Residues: CASSPAGESNQPQHF.

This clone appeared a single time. The CDR3 bases are TGTGCCAGTAGTACGCTCTCTCGGGGGGCCGGCTCTGGAAACACCATATATTTT. It is translated as CASSTLSRGAGSGNTIYF. The V call is TRBV19, the J call TRBJ1-3; D is perhaps TRBD1 (6 bases). The CDR3 contains 18 residues. Per the germline V gene, CDR1 is LNHDA and CDR2 is SQIVND (reference sequence). Trimming took off 4 bases at V and 0 bases at J, with 19 bases between the two ends.

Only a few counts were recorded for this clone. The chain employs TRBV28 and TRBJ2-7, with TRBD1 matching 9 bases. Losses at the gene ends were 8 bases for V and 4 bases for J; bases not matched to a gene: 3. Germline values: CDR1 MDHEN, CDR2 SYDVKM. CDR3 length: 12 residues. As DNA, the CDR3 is TGTGCCAGCCGACAGGGGGGGTACGAGCAGTACTTC. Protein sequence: CASRQGGYEQYF.

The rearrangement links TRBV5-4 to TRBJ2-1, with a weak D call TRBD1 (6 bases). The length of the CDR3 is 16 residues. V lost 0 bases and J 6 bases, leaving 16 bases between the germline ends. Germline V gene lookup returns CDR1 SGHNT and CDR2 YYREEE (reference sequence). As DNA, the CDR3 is TGTGCCAGCAGCTTGGGTACAGGGAAAAGCGGCAATGAGCAGTTCTTC. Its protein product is CASSLGTGKSGNEQFF.

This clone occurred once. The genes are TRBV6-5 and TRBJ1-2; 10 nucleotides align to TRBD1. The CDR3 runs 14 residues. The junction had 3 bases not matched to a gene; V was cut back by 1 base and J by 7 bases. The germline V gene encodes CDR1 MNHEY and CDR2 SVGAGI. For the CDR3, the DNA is TGTGCCAGCAGTTACTACCGGGACAGGGGTGGCTACACCTTC. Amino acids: CASSYYRDRGGYTF.

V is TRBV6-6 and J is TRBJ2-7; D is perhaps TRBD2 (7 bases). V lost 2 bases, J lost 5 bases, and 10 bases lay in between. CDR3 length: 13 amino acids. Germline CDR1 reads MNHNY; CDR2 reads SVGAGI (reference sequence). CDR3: CASSYGEGDEQYF. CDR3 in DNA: TGTGCCAGCAGTTACGGGGAGGGGGACGAGCAGTACTTC.

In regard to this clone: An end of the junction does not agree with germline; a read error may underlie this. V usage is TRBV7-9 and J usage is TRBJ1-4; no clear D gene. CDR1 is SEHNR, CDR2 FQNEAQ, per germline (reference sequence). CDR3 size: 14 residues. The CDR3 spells CASSLAAGFEKLFF. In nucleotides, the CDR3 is TGTGCCAGCAGCCTAGCCGCAGGTTTCGAAAAACTGTTTTTT.